The rows below give T cell receptor beta chains drawn from one sample of a study of cytomegalovirus exposure and HLA in healthy donors. Assay used: immunoSEQ multiplex PCR; TCRdb lists only in-frame clones, some missing. The sample yields 89,000 or so clones, around 75% seen once. Sequenced sample: PBMCs. These receptors all stem from a young man in good health and CMV-seropositive. CDR3s include the opening cysteine and the closing phenylalanine or tryptophan. Fields, in order: D gene, J gene, clone size, V gene, CDR3 protein, CDR3 DNA. The D gene is left open where the match is weak. A clone size is listed for some rows: how often the clone was seen (once, few, many), or a class if it is expanded.

D: NA
J: TRBJ1-6
size: NA
V: TRBV10-3
CDR3: CAISESTILGALDSPLHF
DNA: TGTGCCATCAGTGAGTCGACAATTCTTGGGGCTCTGGATTCACCCCTCCACTTT

D: NA
J: TRBJ2-7
size: NA
V: TRBV2
CDR3: CASSAPSQGRTYEQYF
DNA: TGTGCCAGCAGTGCCCCCTCACAGGGACGGACTTACGAGCAGTACTTC

D: NA
J: TRBJ1-2
size: NA
V: TRBV28
CDR3: CASSYGYGYTF
DNA: TGTGCCAGCAGTTACGGCTATGGCTACACCTTC

D: NA
J: TRBJ1-1
size: NA
V: TRBV4-1
CDR3: CASRGLLRNTEAFF
DNA: TGCGCCAGCCGCGGGCTCCTCAGGAACACTGAAGCTTTCTTT

D: NA
J: TRBJ1-2
size: NA
V: TRBV15
CDR3: CATSSERAYGYTF
DNA: TGTGCCACCAGCAGCGAACGAGCCTATGGCTACACCTTC

D: NA
J: TRBJ1-5
size: NA
V: TRBV21-1
CDR3: CASSKGQGAFQPQHF
DNA: TGTGCCAGCAGCAAGGGACAGGGGGCTTTTCAGCCCCAGCATTTT

D: NA
J: TRBJ1-5
size: NA
V: TRBV28
CDR3: CASSTRRNQPQHF
DNA: TGTGCCAGCAGTACCAGGAGGAATCAGCCCCAGCATTTT

D: NA
J: TRBJ2-1
size: NA
V: TRBV5-1
CDR3: CASSRTRSSYNEQFF
DNA: TGCGCCAGCAGCCGGACTCGTAGCTCCTACAATGAGCAGTTCTTC

D: TRBD1
J: TRBJ2-3
size: NA
V: TRBV5-6
CDR3: CASSLELGRGLLYTQYF
DNA: TGTGCCAGCAGCTTGGAGTTGGGCAGGGGGCTGCTTTATACGCAGTATTTT

D: NA
J: TRBJ2-2
size: NA
V: TRBV6-5
CDR3: CASSYPRFGELFF
DNA: TGTGCCAGCAGTTACCCGAGGTTCGGGGAGCTGTTTTTT

D: TRBD2
J: TRBJ2-2
size: NA
V: TRBV30
CDR3: CAWRSGGNTGELFF
DNA: TGTGCCTGGAGATCGGGGGGTAACACCGGGGAGCTGTTTTTT

D: NA
J: TRBJ1-5
size: few
V: TRBV5-1
CDR3: CASSLEGAAYQPQHF
DNA: TGCGCCAGCAGCTTGGAAGGGGCCGCGTATCAGCCCCAGCATTTT

D: NA
J: TRBJ2-1
size: NA
V: TRBV5-1
CDR3: CASSFVGDEQFF
DNA: TGCGCCAGCAGCTTCGTAGGGGATGAGCAGTTCTTC

D: NA
J: TRBJ2-1
size: NA
V: TRBV27
CDR3: CASSFPGPRLNEQFF
DNA: TGTGCCAGCAGTTTCCCCGGCCCACGACTCAATGAGCAGTTCTTC

D: TRBD1
J: TRBJ1-1
size: once
V: TRBV7-9
CDR3: CASSHPTGTELEAFF
DNA: TGTGCCAGCAGTCACCCAACCGGGACAGAGTTAGAAGCTTTCTTT

D: TRBD2
J: TRBJ2-3
size: few
V: TRBV27
CDR3: CASSFRADSGGADTQYF
DNA: TGTGCCAGCAGTTTCCGGGCGGATAGCGGGGGGGCAGATACGCAGTATTTT

D: TRBD1
J: TRBJ1-1
size: NA
V: TRBV5-4
CDR3: CASSRTGTAEAFF
DNA: TGTGCCAGCAGCCGGACAGGGACCGCTGAAGCTTTCTTT

D: TRBD1
J: TRBJ1-2
size: NA
V: TRBV6-5
CDR3: CASTRQGKNYGYTF
DNA: TGTGCCAGCACTAGACAGGGGAAAAACTATGGCTACACCTTC

D: NA
J: TRBJ2-1
size: NA
V: TRBV28
CDR3: CASSGVPSYNEQFF
DNA: TGTGCCAGCAGCGGAGTTCCTTCCTACAATGAGCAGTTCTTC

D: NA
J: TRBJ2-3
size: NA
V: TRBV10-3
CDR3: CAISDTTDTQYF
DNA: TGTGCCATCAGTGATACAACAGATACGCAGTATTTT

D: NA
J: TRBJ2-3
size: NA
V: TRBV5-1
CDR3: CASSTGLITDTQYF
DNA: TGCGCCAGCAGCACGGGACTGATCACAGATACGCAGTATTTT

D: NA
J: TRBJ1-1
size: NA
V: TRBV12-5
CDR3: CASGLDSRGAFF
DNA: TGTGCTAGTGGTTTGGACAGCCGGGGGGCTTTCTTT

D: TRBD2
J: TRBJ2-1
size: NA
V: TRBV19
CDR3: CASSSGGGSYNEQFF
DNA: TGTGCCAGTAGTTCCGGGGGGGGCTCCTACAATGAGCAGTTCTTC

D: TRBD2
J: TRBJ2-3
size: NA
V: TRBV9
CDR3: CASSISGTSVLDTQYF
DNA: TGTGCCAGCAGCATAAGTGGGACTAGCGTGTTAGATACGCAGTATTTT

D: TRBD1
J: TRBJ2-7
size: NA
V: TRBV11-3
CDR3: CASSSGQGRNYEQYF
DNA: TGTGCCAGCAGCTCAGGACAGGGCCGAAACTACGAGCAGTACTTC

D: TRBD1
J: TRBJ2-7
size: NA
V: TRBV28
CDR3: CASMGQGQHEQYF
DNA: TGTGCCAGCATGGGACAGGGACAGCACGAGCAGTACTTC

D: TRBD2
J: TRBJ2-7
size: NA
V: TRBV25-1
CDR3: CASSEHSGETYEQYF
DNA: TGTGCCAGCAGTGAACATAGCGGGGAGACCTACGAGCAGTACTTC

D: NA
J: TRBJ1-2
size: once
V: TRBV6-1
CDR3: CASSEGVGLNYGYTF
DNA: TGTGCCAGCAGTGAAGGGGTGGGCTTGAACTATGGCTACACCTTC

D: NA
J: TRBJ1-1
size: NA
V: TRBV11-3
CDR3: CASSHSPGTEAFF
DNA: TGTGCCAGCAGCCACTCCCCGGGGACTGAAGCTTTCTTT